This T cell receptor (beta chain) was retrieved from a study of T cell repertoires in cytomegalovirus infection. Each CDR3 protein is one row after TCRdb ran MiXCR on the reads. The table has 450,000 to 650,000 distinct CDR3 sequences, about 25% seen once. Losses at the gene ends were 5 bases for V and 6 bases for J; bases not matched to a gene: 6. Looked up from germline, CDR1 is MNHNY and CDR2 is SVGAGI (reference sequence). CDR3 size: 15 residues. Sequencing was done on a sample of PBMCs. J is TRBJ1-5 and V is TRBV6-6; 11 positions agree with TRBD1. The receptor comes from a human donor in good health (CMV status not recorded). Some clones in this sample may be carry-over from other donors' samples. CDR3 bases: TGTGCCAGCAGTGATGGACAGGGGGCGAGTCAGCCCCAGCATTTT. Its translation is CASSDGQGASQPQHF.